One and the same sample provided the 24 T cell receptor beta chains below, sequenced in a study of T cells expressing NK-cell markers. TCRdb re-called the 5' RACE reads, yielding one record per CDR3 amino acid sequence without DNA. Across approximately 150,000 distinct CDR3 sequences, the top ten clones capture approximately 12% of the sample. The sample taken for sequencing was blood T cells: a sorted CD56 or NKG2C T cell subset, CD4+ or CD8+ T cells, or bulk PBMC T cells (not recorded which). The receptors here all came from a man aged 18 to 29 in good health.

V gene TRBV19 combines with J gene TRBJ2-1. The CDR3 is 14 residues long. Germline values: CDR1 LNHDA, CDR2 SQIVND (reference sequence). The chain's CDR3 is CASSISDAYNEQFF. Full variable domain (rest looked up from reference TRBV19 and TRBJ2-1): DGGITQSPKYLFRKEGQNVTLSCEQNLNHDAMYWYRQDPGQGLRLIYYSQIVNDFQKGDIAEGYSVSREKKESFPLTVTSAQKNPTAFYLCASSISDAYNEQFFGPGTRLTVL.

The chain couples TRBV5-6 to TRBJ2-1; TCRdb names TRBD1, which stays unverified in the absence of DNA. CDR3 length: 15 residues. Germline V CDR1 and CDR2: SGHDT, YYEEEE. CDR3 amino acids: CASSGSGTAYNEQFF.

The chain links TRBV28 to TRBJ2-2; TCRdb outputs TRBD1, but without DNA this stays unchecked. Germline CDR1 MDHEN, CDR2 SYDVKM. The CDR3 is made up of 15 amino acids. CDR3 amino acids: CASSPTGMITGELFF. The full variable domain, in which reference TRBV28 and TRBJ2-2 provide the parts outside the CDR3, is DVKVTQSSRYLVKRTGEKVFLECVQDMDHENMFWYRQDPGLGLRLIYFSYDVKMKEKGDIPEGYSVSREKKERFSLILESASTNQTSMYLCASSPTGMITGELFFGEGSRLTVL.

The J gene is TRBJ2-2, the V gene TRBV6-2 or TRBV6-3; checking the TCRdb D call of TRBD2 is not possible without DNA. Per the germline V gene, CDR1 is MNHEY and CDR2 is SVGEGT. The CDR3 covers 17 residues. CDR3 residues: CASSYSATKISSGELFF.

CDR3 sequence reads: CSVDPRAGQNTEAFF. The chain couples TRBV29-1 to TRBJ1-1; TCRdb names TRBD1, which stays unverified in the absence of DNA. This CDR3 has 15 residues. Germline-derived CDR1 and CDR2 are SQVTM and ANQGSEA. Filled out from reference TRBV29-1 and TRBJ1-1, the complete variable domain reads SAVISQKPSRDICQRGTSLTIQCQVDSQVTMMFWYRQQPGQSLTLIATANQGSEATYESGFVIDKFPISRPNLTFSTLTVSNMSPEDSSIYLCSVDPRAGQNTEAFFGQGTRLTVV.

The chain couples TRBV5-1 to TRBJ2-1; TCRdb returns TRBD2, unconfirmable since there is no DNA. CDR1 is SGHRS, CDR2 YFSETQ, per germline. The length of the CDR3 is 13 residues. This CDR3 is CASSLEGTNEQFF.

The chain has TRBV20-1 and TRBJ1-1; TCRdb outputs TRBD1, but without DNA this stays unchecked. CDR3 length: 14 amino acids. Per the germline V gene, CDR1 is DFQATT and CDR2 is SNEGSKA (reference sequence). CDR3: CSARGQGATDEAFF.

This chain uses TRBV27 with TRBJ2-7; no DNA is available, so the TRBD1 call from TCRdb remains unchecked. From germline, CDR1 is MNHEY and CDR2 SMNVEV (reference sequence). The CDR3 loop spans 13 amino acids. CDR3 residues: CASSSGVSYEQYF.

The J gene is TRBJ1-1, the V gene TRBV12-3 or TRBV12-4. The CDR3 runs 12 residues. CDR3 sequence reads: CASSPSSAEAFF.

The CDR3 is CASSRPTLDRGTYEQYF. V usage is TRBV28 and J usage is TRBJ2-7; the TRBD1 assignment by TCRdb is unverifiable without DNA. CDR3 length: 17 residues. CDR1 and CDR2 from the germline V gene are MDHEN and SYDVKM.

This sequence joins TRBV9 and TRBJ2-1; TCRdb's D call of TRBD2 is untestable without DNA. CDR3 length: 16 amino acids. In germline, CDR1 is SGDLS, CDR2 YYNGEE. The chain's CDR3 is CASSTLAGGGYNEQFF. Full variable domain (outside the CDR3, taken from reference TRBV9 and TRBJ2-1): DSGVTQTPKHLITATGQRVTLRCSPRSGDLSVYWYQQSLDQGLQFLIQYYNGEERAKGNILERFSAQQFPDLHSELNLSSLELGDSALYFCASSTLAGGGYNEQFFGPGTRLTVL.

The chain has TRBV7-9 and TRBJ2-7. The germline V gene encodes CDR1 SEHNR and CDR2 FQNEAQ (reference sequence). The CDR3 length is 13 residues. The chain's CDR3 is CASSSPTFYEQYF.

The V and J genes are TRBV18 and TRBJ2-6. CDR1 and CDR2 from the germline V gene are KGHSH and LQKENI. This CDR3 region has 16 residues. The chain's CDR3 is CASSPPGGAGANVLTF.

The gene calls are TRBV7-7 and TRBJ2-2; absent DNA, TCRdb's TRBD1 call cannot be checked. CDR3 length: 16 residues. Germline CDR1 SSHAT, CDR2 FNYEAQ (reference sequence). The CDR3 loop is CASSPWDRGGTGELFF.

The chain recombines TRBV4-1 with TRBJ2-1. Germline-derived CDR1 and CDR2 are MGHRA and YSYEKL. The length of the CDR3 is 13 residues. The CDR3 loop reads CASSQVGSHEQFF.

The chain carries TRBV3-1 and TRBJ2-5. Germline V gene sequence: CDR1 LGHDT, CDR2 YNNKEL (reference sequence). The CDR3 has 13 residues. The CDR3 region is CASRPRQTETQYF.

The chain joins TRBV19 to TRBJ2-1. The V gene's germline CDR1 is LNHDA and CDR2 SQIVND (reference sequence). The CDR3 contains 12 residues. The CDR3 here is CASSKPLNEQFF.

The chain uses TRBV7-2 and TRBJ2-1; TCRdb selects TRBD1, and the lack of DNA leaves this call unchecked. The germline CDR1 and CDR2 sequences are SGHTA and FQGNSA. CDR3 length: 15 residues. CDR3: CASRGTGQTYNEQFF.

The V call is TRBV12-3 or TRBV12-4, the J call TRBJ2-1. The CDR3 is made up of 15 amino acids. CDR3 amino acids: CASSREADGYNEQFF.

The CDR3 protein is CASSQDLLAGGPAEETQYF. This sequence joins TRBV14 and TRBJ2-5; TCRdb returns TRBD2, unconfirmable since there is no DNA. This CDR3 contains 19 residues. The V gene's germline CDR1 is SGHDN and CDR2 FVKESK.

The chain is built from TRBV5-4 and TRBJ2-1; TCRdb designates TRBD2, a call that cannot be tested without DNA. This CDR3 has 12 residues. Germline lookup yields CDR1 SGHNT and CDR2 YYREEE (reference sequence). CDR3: CASSDLEEAEFF.

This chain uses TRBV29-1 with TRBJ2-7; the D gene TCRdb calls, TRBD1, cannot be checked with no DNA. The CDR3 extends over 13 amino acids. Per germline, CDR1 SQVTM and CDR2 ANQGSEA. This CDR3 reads CSVVVAGRYEQYF.

CDR3 in amino acids: CASSYFPLYEQFF. The chain has TRBV6-6 and TRBJ2-1; TCRdb's D gene call, TRBD2, goes unchecked for lack of DNA. This CDR3 is 13 amino acids long. Per germline, CDR1 MNHNY and CDR2 SVGAGI (reference sequence).

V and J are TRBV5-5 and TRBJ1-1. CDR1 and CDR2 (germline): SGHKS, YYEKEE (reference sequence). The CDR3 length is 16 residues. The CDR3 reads CASSLVAGVMNTEAFF.